The rows below give T cell receptor beta chains drawn from one sample of a study of T cell repertoires in cytomegalovirus infection. TCRdb re-derived calls from the reads in MiXCR, one entry per CDR3 protein. The table lists 150,000 to 200,000 distinct CDR3 sequences, roughly 19% of them singletons. Material for sequencing was PBMCs. The receptors derive from a human donor in good health (CMV status not recorded). Some clones in this sample may be carry-over from other donors' samples. Both conserved end residues are part of each CDR3. D genes are given only for firm matches. Not all rows give a size; the values are once, few, many and, for expanded clones, a class.

clone_size j_call cdr3_length v_call d_call cdr3_nt cdr3_aa
few TRBJ2-7 14 TRBV20-1 TRBD1 TGCAGTGCTAGACCCGACAGGGGCTCCTACGAGCAGTACTTC CSARPDRGSYEQYF
- TRBJ2-7 17 TRBV5-1 TRBD2 TGCGCCAGCAGCTTGCGACCCGGGGCTAGCGGGATATACGAGCAGTACTTC CASSLRPGASGIYEQYF
- TRBJ2-5 14 TRBV7-2 TRBD1 TGTGCCAGCAGCTCTGGGACAGGGGTGGAGACCCAGTACTTC CASSSGTGVETQYF
many TRBJ2-7 15 TRBV11-2 - TGTGCCAGCAGCTTAGTTGGGACAAGGGACTACGAGCAGTACTTC CASSLVGTRDYEQYF
- TRBJ2-1 11 TRBV6-6 - TGTGCCAGCAGCAACACGCCGAATTGGTTCTTC CASSNTPNWFF
many TRBJ2-4 15 TRBV7-2 TRBD2 TGTGCCAGCAGCTTTCCGGGACTAGACAAAAACATTCAGTACTTC CASSFPGLDKNIQYF
many TRBJ1-2 16 TRBV12-5 - TGTGCTAGTGGTTTTATATCCGGACCTCTTAACTATGGCTACACCTTC CASGFISGPLNYGYTF
- TRBJ1-1 17 TRBV6-5 TRBD1 TGTGCCAGCAGTCCACTTACTGGACAGGGGGCGAGCACTGAAGCTTTCTTT CASSPLTGQGASTEAFF
- TRBJ1-5 13 TRBV4-2 - TGTGCCAGCAGCCAAGATAACAATCAGCCCCAGCATTTT CASSQDNNQPQHF
- TRBJ1-2 14 TRBV18 - TGTGCCAGCTCACCAGGGCAGGACCCCTATGGCTACACCTTC CASSPGQDPYGYTF
many TRBJ2-7 13 TRBV23-1 TRBD1 TGCGCCAGCCCGGGACAGTCTACCTACGAGCAGTACTTC CASPGQSTYEQYF
few TRBJ2-2 14 TRBV29-1 - TGCAGCGCCTTAGGGGGGGCTGGGGCCGGGGAGCTGTTTTTT CSALGGAGAGELFF
- TRBJ1-1 18 TRBV4-1 - TGCGCCAGCAGCCAAGATCGATTTACCGCGGGACACTTCACTGAAGCTTTCTTT CASSQDRFTAGHFTEAFF
few TRBJ2-7 17 TRBV6-2/TRBV6-3 - TGTGCCAGCAGATCCCGATGGGTGGCGTCTAGCTCCTACGAGCAGTACTTC CASRSRWVASSSYEQYF
- TRBJ1-1 17 TRBV12-3/TRBV12-4 - TGTGCCAGCAGTTCCCGGGGTGTCGTGCGGGGGAACACTGAAGCTTTCTTT CASSSRGVVRGNTEAFF